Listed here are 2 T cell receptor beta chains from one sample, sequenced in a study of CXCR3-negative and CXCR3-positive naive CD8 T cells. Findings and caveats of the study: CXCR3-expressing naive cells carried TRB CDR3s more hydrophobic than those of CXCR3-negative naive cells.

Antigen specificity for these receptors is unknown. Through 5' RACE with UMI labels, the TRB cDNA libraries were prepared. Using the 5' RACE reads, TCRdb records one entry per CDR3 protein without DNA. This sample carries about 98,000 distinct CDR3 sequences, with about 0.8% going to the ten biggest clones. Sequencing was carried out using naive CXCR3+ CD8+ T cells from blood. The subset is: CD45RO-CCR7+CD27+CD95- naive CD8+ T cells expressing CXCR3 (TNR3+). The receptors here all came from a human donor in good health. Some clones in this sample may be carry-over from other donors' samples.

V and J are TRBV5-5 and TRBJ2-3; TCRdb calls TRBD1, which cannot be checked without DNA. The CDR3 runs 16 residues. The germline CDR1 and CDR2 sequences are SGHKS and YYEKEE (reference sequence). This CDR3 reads CASIGGVVIGGDTQYF. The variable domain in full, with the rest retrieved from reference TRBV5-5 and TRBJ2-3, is DAGVTQSPTHLIKTRGQQVTLRCSPISGHKSVSWYQQVLGQGPQFIFQYYEKEERGRGNFPDRFSARQFPNYSSELNVNALLLGDSALYLCASIGGVVIGGDTQYFGPGTRLTVL.

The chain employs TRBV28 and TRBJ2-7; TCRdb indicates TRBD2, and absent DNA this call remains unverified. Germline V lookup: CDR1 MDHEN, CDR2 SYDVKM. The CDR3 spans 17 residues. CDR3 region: CASSLNPPGGSFYEQYF. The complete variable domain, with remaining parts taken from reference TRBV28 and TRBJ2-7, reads DVKVTQSSRYLVKRTGEKVFLECVQDMDHENMFWYRQDPGLGLRLIYFSYDVKMKEKGDIPEGYSVSREKKERFSLILESASTNQTSMYLCASSLNPPGGSFYEQYFGPGTRLTVT.